This T cell receptor (beta chain) was obtained from a study of Graves' ophthalmopathy and Graves' hyperthyroidism. Stable hyperthyroidism meant no progression to ophthalmopathy within 18 months of follow-up. Additional autoimmune diseases, uncontrolled infections, pregnancy or lactation disqualified patients. PBMCs were isolated by Ficoll-Paque density gradient centrifugation, using approximately 10 ml of fresh peripheral blood as the starting material. Investigators amplified TCR beta CDR3 regions from RNA transcripts. An initial RT-PCR round employing HTBI primers preceded a second-round multiplex PCR. Via MiXCR, TCRdb re-called the multiplex PCR reads, giving one row per CDR3 protein. Of 300,000 to 400,000 distinct CDR3 sequences listed, 17% were seen once; the top ten hold roughly 2.3%. Trimming took 4 bases from V and 7 from J, leaving 17 bases between them. Germline CDR1 reads MNHEY; CDR2 reads SVGEGT. The CDR3 extends over 15 amino acids.

The origin of this receptor is an adult woman with stable Graves' hyperthyroidism. The sample taken for sequencing was peripheral blood. The chain is built from TRBV6-2 or TRBV6-3 and TRBJ1-5; D is possibly TRBD1 (6 bases). The CDR3 nucleotides are TGTGCCAGCAGTTGGACAGCGAACGGTGTGCAGCCCCAGCATTTT. Its protein product is CASSWTANGVQPQHF.